These 30 T cell receptor beta chains were all obtained from the same sample, sequenced in a study of post-analysis software for immune sequencing data. Notes on the study in general: The five TRBV segments detected at higher frequency in patients than in controls included TRBV5-6, TRBV5-1 and TRBV20-1.

For these receptors, no antigen is known. TCR beta cDNA libraries had unique molecular identifiers. From the PCR reads, TCRdb called clonotypes with MiXCR, one entry per CDR3 protein. The sample lists hundreds of thousands of distinct CDR3 sequences, roughly 58% occurring once. The source material was blood. Receptor source: a girl aged 5-17 years with multiple sclerosis.

The chain employs TRBV20-1 and TRBJ2-7; D may be TRBD2 (6 bases). The CDR3 runs 12 residues. From germline, CDR1 is DFQATT and CDR2 SNEGSKA (reference sequence). The ends were cut back, 6 bases at V and 7 bases at J, with 16 bases in the middle. As DNA, the CDR3 is TGCAGTGCGGGGCGACCTAGCGCGGAGCAGTACTTC. Its translation: CSAGRPSAEQYF.

The chain recombines TRBV7-9 with TRBJ2-7; D is unresolved. Trimming cost V 6 bases and J 3 bases, with 6 bases left between them. The V gene's germline CDR1 is SEHNR and CDR2 FQNEAQ (reference sequence). The CDR3 covers 11 residues. CDR3 sequence: CASREDYEQYF. DNA of the CDR3: TGTGCCAGCAGAGAGGACTACGAGCAGTACTTC. The entire variable domain, with the rest obtained from reference TRBV7-9 and TRBJ2-7, is as follows: DTGVSQNPRHKITKRGQNVTFRCDPISEHNRLYWYRQTLGQGPEFLTYFQNEAQLEKSRLLSDRFSAERPKGSFSTLEIQRTEQGDSAMYLCASREDYEQYFGPGTRLTVT.

The genes are TRBV5-1 and TRBJ1-1; D not resolved. Trimming removed 6 bases at V and 4 bases at J, with 10 bases between. Looked up from germline, CDR1 is SGHRS and CDR2 is YFSETQ. The CDR3 spans 12 residues. The CDR3 protein is CASKGVSTEAFF. CDR3 DNA sequence: TGCGCCAGCAAAGGCGTGTCCACTGAAGCTTTCTTT.

In its sample, this clonotype was seen a few times. The chain recombines TRBV19 with TRBJ2-7; 8 nucleotides line up with TRBD1. With V trimmed by 4 bases and J by 2 bases, 10 bases remained unmatched. There are 16 residues in the CDR3. The germline V gene has CDR1 LNHDA and CDR2 SQIVND (reference sequence). CDR3 sequence: CASSTRKGQAPYEQYF. CDR3 sequence (DNA): TGTGCCAGTAGTACCCGCAAGGGACAGGCCCCCTACGAGCAGTACTTC.

V usage is TRBV12-3 or TRBV12-4 and J usage is TRBJ2-1; TRBD2 aligns across 9 bases. The CDR3 runs 15 residues. Losses at the gene ends were 5 bases for V and 7 bases for J; bases not matched to a gene: 9. The CDR3 coding sequence is TGTGCCAGCAGTCCCCTGGCGGGGGGGCTGAATGAGCAGTTCTTC. This gives the protein CASSPLAGGLNEQFF.

The chain recombines TRBV7-9 with TRBJ1-1; 7 nucleotides agree with TRBD1. The germline V gene has CDR1 SEHNR and CDR2 FQNEAQ (reference sequence). The V and J ends lost 4 bases and 1 base, in that order; junction bases with no gene match: 9. The CDR3 consists of 16 residues. The chain's CDR3 is CASSSRSGTANTEAFF. The DNA for the CDR3 is TGTGCCAGCAGCTCCCGATCCGGGACAGCGAACACTGAAGCTTTCTTT.

The rearrangement links TRBV29-1 to TRBJ1-4; 11 bases line up with TRBD1. V gave up 6 bases and J gave up 0 bases; unmatched junction bases: 0. The CDR3 is 14 amino acids. Germline V gene data show CDR1 as SQVTM and CDR2 as ANQGSEA. The DNA of the CDR3 is TGCAGCGTGGGACAGGGGGCAACTAATGAAAAACTGTTTTTT. Translating it yields CSVGQGATNEKLFF.

The CDR3 protein is CASSSRRGSHTDTQYF. The CDR3 DNA is TGTGCCAGCAGTTCCCGCAGGGGGTCACACACAGATACGCAGTATTTT. The chain couples TRBV6-5 to TRBJ2-3, with TRBD1 identical over 7 bases. The CDR3 is 16 residues long. Germline loops: CDR1 MNHEY, CDR2 SVGAGI. J lost 2 bases, V lost 4 bases, and 9 bases had no gene match.

This clonotype showed up just a few times. At one boundary the junction diverges from the germline segment, which might be a read error. V is TRBV6-5 and J is TRBJ2-1, with D possibly TRBD2 on 6 matching bases. The CDR3 length is 17 residues. Germline V gives CDR1 MNHEY, CDR2 SVGAGI. CDR3 bases: TGCGCCAGCAGTTACAACCTAGCGCCAATCTCCTACAATGAGCAGTTCTTC. Protein product: CASSYNLAPISYNEQFF.

V is TRBV29-1 and J is TRBJ2-1; perhaps TRBD2 as D (6 bases). Germline V CDR1 and CDR2: SQVTM, ANQGSEA. The V gene lost 5 bases and the J gene lost 2 bases, with 10 bases spanning the gap. The CDR3 is 13 residues long. The CDR3: CSVSGEAYNEQFF. The CDR3 region has the DNA TGCAGCGTTTCGGGGGAAGCCTACAATGAGCAGTTCTTC.

The rearrangement uses TRBV12-3 or TRBV12-4 and TRBJ2-7; TRBD1 matches 7 bases. There are 14 residues in the CDR3. Trimming took 3 bases from V and 3 from J; bases not matched to a gene: 5. The CDR3 region is CASSFLTGIYEQYF. The DNA for the CDR3 is TGTGCCAGCAGTTTTCTGACAGGGATCTACGAGCAGTACTTC.

This chain uses TRBV5-1 with TRBJ2-5; 10 bases are shared with TRBD1. In germline, CDR1 is SGHRS, CDR2 YFSETQ. Trimming at V came to 2 bases and at J to 2 bases, leaving 3 bases not matched to a gene. The CDR3 contains 15 residues. The CDR3 sequence: CASSFPGQGQETQYF. In DNA form, the CDR3 reads TGCGCCAGCAGCTTCCCGGGACAGGGGCAAGAGACCCAGTACTTC.

In its sample, this clonotype was seen a few times. This chain connects TRBV7-6 to TRBJ2-3; D not certain. V was shortened by 3 bases and J by 6 bases, with 7 bases between the two germline ends. The length of the CDR3 is 12 residues. The germline V gene has CDR1 SGHVS and CDR2 FNYEAQ. The CDR3 protein is CASSLRADTQYF. Written as DNA, the CDR3 is TGTGCCAGCAGCTTGCGCGCGGATACGCAGTATTTT.

This CDR3 reads CSAPDGGTEAFF. CDR3 DNA sequence: TGCAGTGCTCCGGACGGGGGCACTGAAGCTTTCTTT. This chain joins TRBV20-1 and TRBJ1-1; maybe TRBD1 (5 bases). CDR1 and CDR2 from the germline V gene are DFQATT and SNEGSKA (reference sequence). Trimming removed 5 bases from V and 4 bases from J, with 11 bases in between. This CDR3 spans 12 amino acids.

This clonotype was observed once. The chain employs TRBV7-6 and TRBJ2-3; maybe TRBD1 (5 bases). Germline V gene lookup returns CDR1 SGHVS and CDR2 FNYEAQ. The CDR3 totals 16 residues. V dropped 3 bases and J dropped 7 bases, with 20 bases sitting between them. The CDR3 sequence: CASSFRGRTADYTQYF. DNA for the CDR3: TGTGCCAGCAGCTTTAGGGGCAGGACGGCAGATTATACGCAGTATTTT.

This clonotype showed up many times. The rearrangement links TRBV7-2 to TRBJ2-7, with D perhaps assigned TRBD1 or TRBD2 (5 bases each). Trimming cost V 1 base and J 3 bases, with 13 bases left between them. The CDR3 is 15 amino acids. The germline V gene has CDR1 SGHTA and CDR2 FQGNSA. In DNA, the CDR3 is TGTGCCAGCAGCTTAGGTGGGGGTCATTTCTACGAGCAGTACTTC. This sequence encodes CASSLGGGHFYEQYF.

The genes are TRBV29-1 and TRBJ1-2; tentatively, D is TRBD1 (5 bases). CDR3 length: 20 residues. V gave up 3 bases and J gave up 6 bases, with 35 bases separating them. Looked up from germline, CDR1 is SQVTM and CDR2 is ANQGSEA. CDR3 bases: TGCAGCGTTGATAGGGGCGACTTAACGGGGAGGGTTACATTTGATGATGGCTACACCTTC. As protein: CSVDRGDLTGRVTFDDGYTF.

V gene TRBV5-1 combines with J gene TRBJ2-1, with 12 nucleotides matching TRBD2. The junction had 14 bases not matched to a gene; V was cut back by 4 bases and J by 6 bases. Germline CDR1 SGHRS, CDR2 YFSETQ. The CDR3 contains 18 residues. The CDR3, as DNA: TGCGCCAGCAGCCCAAGGTCCTCACTAGCGGGAGGTACCAATGAGCAGTTCTTC. Protein product: CASSPRSSLAGGTNEQFF.

J is TRBJ2-5 and V is TRBV30; D gene ambiguous. CDR3 length equals 14 residues. Trimming removed 0 bases from V and 1 base from J, with 9 bases in between. Germline-derived CDR1 and CDR2 are GTSNPN and SVGIG (reference sequence). CDR3: CAWSVVEPQETQYF. DNA of the CDR3: TGTGCCTGGAGTGTAGTGGAGCCCCAAGAGACCCAGTACTTC. Looking up the rest from reference TRBV30 and TRBJ2-5 gives the full variable domain: SQTIHQWPATLVQPVGSPLSLECTVEGTSNPNLYWYRQAAGRGLQLLFYSVGIGQISSEVPQNLSASRPQDRQFILSSKKLLLSDSGFYLCAWSVVEPQETQYFGPGTRLLVL.

The chain uses TRBV20-1 and TRBJ2-3; TRBD1 matches 9 bases. The trim removed 0 bases at V and 3 bases at J, leaving 7 bases unmatched. CDR1 is DFQATT, CDR2 SNEGSKA, per germline (reference sequence). CDR3 length: 16 residues. The CDR3 loop is CSARDPRDRVTDTQYF. The DNA for the CDR3 is TGCAGTGCTAGAGATCCAAGGGACAGGGTGACAGATACGCAGTATTTT.

The rearrangement joins TRBV27 to TRBJ1-6; 7 bases fit TRBD1. The CDR3 covers 15 residues. V lost 5 bases to trimming and J lost 7 bases; unmatched junction nucleotides: 8. CDR1 is MNHEY and CDR2 is SMNVEV in the germline V gene (reference sequence). CDR3 sequence reads: CASSLRGQSNSPLHF. The DNA for the CDR3 is TGTGCCAGCAGTCTCCGGGGACAGTCCAATTCACCCCTCCACTTT.

V is TRBV12-3 or TRBV12-4 and J is TRBJ2-1; 7 bases line up with TRBD2. V was clipped by 0 bases and J by 4 bases; unmatched bases: 3. The length of the CDR3 is 15 residues. CDR3 DNA sequence: TGTGCCAGCAGTTTAGCGGGAGGGCTGTACAATGAGCAGTTCTTC. Residues: CASSLAGGLYNEQFF.

V and J are TRBV5-1 and TRBJ2-3; 7 bases align to TRBD2. Looked up from germline, CDR1 is SGHRS and CDR2 is YFSETQ. The CDR3 is 15 residues long. V lost 0 bases, J lost 1 base, and 2 bases stayed unmatched. CDR3 sequence (DNA): TGCGCCAGCAGCTTGGTTACTAGCGGCACAGATACGCAGTATTTT. Protein: CASSLVTSGTDTQYF. The whole variable domain, filled in from reference TRBV5-1 and TRBJ2-3, reads KAGVTQTPRYLIKTRGQQVTLSCSPISGHRSVSWYQQTPGQGLQFLFEYFSETQRNKGNFPGRFSGRQFSNSRSEMNVSTLELGDSALYLCASSLVTSGTDTQYFGPGTRLTVL.

The CDR3 region is CASKPTGASTDTQYF. DNA of the CDR3: TGTGCCAGCAAGCCGACAGGGGCGAGCACAGATACGCAGTATTTT. This chain joins TRBV12-3 or TRBV12-4 and TRBJ2-3, with TRBD1 identical over 8 bases. V trimming: 7 bases; J trimming: 0 bases; junction bases outside the gene matches: 6. The CDR3 is 15 residues long.

This clonotype was detected only a few times. The chain joins TRBV25-1 to TRBJ1-1; 7 nucleotides match TRBD1. V lost 6 bases, J lost 3 bases, and 1 base stayed unmatched. CDR3 length: 12 residues. Germline V lookup: CDR1 MGHDK, CDR2 SYGVNS. CDR3 sequence: CASRTGYTEAFF. CDR3 nucleotide sequence: TGTGCCAGCAGGACAGGGTACACTGAAGCTTTCTTT. The full variable domain, its missing parts supplied by reference TRBV25-1 and TRBJ1-1, is EADIYQTPRYLVIGTGKKITLECSQTMGHDKMYWYQQDPGMELHLIHYSYGVNSTEKGDLSSESTVSRIRTEHFPLTLESARPSHTSQYLCASRTGYTEAFFGQGTRLTVV.

The rearrangement uses TRBV7-9 and TRBJ2-7, with no clear D. V dropped 6 bases and J dropped 2 bases, with 17 bases sitting between them. Germline CDR1 reads SEHNR; CDR2 reads FQNEAQ (reference sequence). This CDR3 is 15 amino acids long. The CDR3 here is CASSQLRAVTYEQYF. CDR3 nucleotide sequence: TGTGCCAGCAGTCAACTAAGGGCAGTGACCTACGAGCAGTACTTC.

The sample holds many counts of this clonotype. The chain is built from TRBV5-1 and TRBJ2-6; tentative D call: TRBD1 (5 bases). From germline, CDR1 is SGHRS and CDR2 YFSETQ. The V end lost 0 bases, the J end lost 1 base, and 8 bases lay between the germline ends. The CDR3 sequence is 16 residues long. This CDR3 reads CASSLVGVSGANVLTF. In DNA form, the CDR3 reads TGCGCCAGCAGCTTGGTAGGGGTATCTGGGGCCAACGTCCTGACTTTC.

The chain has TRBV5-1 and TRBJ2-6; TRBD1 agrees at 7 bases. The V segment lost 0 bases and the J segment 4 bases; nucleotides outside the gene matches: 7. The CDR3 extends over 17 amino acids. The V gene's germline CDR1 is SGHRS and CDR2 YFSETQ. CDR3 residues: CASSLEQGDPGANVLTF. In DNA, the CDR3 is TGCGCCAGCAGCTTGGAGCAGGGGGACCCGGGGGCCAACGTCCTGACTTTC.

The V and J genes are TRBV27 and TRBJ2-7; D gene unclear. CDR1 is MNHEY and CDR2 is SMNVEV in the germline V gene (reference sequence). Deletions cut 5 bases from V and 3 bases from J, with 11 bases between. CDR3 size: 13 residues. The CDR3 region is CASSPRSHYEQYF. The CDR3 nucleotides read TGTGCCAGCAGTCCCCGTAGCCACTACGAGCAGTACTTC.

The rearrangement links TRBV29-1 to TRBJ1-5; 7 bases fit TRBD1. CDR3 length equals 19 residues. Looked up from germline, CDR1 is SQVTM and CDR2 is ANQGSEA. The J segment lost 4 bases and the V segment lost 2 bases, leaving 20 bases of the junction unmatched. The CDR3: CSVESPERRRGHGNQPQHF. CDR3 DNA: TGCAGCGTTGAATCCCCAGAGAGGAGGAGGGGGCATGGTAATCAGCCCCAGCATTTT.